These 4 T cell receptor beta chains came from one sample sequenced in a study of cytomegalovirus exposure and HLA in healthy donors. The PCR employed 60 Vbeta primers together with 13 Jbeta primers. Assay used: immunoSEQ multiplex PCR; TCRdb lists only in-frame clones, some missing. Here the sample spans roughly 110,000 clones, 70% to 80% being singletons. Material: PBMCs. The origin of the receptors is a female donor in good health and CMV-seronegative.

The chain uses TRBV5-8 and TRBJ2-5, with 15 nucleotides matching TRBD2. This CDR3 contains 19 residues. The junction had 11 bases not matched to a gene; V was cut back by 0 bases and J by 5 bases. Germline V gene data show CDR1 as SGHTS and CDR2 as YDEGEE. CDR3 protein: CASSLGMGLAGGQGETQYF. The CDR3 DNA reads TGTGCCAGCAGCTTGGGGATGGGACTAGCGGGAGGCCAAGGGGAGACCCAGTACTTC.

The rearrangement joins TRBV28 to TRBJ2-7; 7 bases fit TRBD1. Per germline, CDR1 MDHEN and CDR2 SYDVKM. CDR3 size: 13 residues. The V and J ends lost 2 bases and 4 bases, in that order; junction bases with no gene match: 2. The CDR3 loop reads CASSLGQVYEQYF. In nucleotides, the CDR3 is TGTGCCAGCAGTTTAGGACAGGTATACGAGCAGTACTTC.

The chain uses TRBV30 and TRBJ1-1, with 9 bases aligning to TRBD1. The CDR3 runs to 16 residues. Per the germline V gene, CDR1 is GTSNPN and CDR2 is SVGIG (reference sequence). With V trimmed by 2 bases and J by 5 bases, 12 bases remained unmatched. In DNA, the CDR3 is TGTGCCTGGAGTTTTATAGGGACAGGGAGAATAACTGAAGCTTTCTTT. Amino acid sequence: CAWSFIGTGRITEAFF.

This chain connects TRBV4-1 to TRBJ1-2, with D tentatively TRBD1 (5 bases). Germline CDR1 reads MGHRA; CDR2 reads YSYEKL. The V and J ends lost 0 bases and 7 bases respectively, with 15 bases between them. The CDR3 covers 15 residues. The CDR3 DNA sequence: TGCGCCAGCAGCCAAGATCGGCAGGGCTATAGTGGCTACACCTTC. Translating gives CASSQDRQGYSGYTF.